The clone carrying this TCR beta chain appeared many times. This sample stems from a study of T-cell reconstitution after alpha-beta-depleted transplantation in children. Preparation of the TCRbeta library used unique molecular identifiers. TCRdb re-called the PCR reads through MiXCR, storing one row per CDR3 protein. The sample shows 350,000 to 450,000 distinct CDR3 sequences, approximately 12% of them seen only once. The CDR3 has 10 amino acids. CDR1 SQVTM and CDR2 ANQGSEA come from the germline V gene. V shed 7 bases and J shed 3 bases, with 5 bases lying between them. Material: PBMCs, obtained from the stem cell graft. This sequence originates from a human donor who donated a stem cell graft to a child with Fanconi anemia. The J gene is TRBJ2-3, the V gene TRBV29-1, with D unresolved. As DNA, the CDR3 is TGCAGCGGAAAAACAGATACGCAGTATTTT. This codes for CSGKTDTQYF.